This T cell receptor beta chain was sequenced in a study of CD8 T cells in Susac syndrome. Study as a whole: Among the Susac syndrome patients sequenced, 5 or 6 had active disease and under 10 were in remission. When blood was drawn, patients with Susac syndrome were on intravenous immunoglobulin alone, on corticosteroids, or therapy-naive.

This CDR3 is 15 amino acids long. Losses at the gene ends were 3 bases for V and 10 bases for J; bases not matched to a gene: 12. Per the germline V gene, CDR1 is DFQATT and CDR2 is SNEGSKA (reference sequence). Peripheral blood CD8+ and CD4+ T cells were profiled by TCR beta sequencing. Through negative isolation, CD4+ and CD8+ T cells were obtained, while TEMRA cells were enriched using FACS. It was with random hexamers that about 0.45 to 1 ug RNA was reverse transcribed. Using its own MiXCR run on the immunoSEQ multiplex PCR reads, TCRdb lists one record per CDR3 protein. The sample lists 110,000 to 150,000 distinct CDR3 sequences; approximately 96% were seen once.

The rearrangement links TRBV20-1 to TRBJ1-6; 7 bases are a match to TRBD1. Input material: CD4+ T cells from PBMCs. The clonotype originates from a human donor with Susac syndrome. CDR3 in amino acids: CSARADRVAGSPLHF. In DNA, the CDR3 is TGCAGTGCTAGGGCCGACAGGGTGGCGGGATCACCCCTCCACTTT.